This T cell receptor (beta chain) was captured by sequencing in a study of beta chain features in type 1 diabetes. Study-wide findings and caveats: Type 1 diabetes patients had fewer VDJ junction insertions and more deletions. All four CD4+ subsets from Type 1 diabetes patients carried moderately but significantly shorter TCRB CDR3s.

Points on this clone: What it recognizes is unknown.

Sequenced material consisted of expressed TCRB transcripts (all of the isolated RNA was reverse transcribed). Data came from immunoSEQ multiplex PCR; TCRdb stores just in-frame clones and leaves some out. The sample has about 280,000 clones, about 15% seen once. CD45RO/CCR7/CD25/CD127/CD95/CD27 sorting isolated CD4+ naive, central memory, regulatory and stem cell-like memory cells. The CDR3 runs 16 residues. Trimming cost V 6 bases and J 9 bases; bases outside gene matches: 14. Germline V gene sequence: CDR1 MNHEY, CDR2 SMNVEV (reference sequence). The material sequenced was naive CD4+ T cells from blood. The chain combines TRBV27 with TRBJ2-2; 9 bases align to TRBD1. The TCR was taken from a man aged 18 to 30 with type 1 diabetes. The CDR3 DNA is TGTGCCAGCAGCCAAACCGGGACAGGGACTCTTAGGGAGCTGTTTTTT. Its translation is CASSQTGTGTLRELFF.